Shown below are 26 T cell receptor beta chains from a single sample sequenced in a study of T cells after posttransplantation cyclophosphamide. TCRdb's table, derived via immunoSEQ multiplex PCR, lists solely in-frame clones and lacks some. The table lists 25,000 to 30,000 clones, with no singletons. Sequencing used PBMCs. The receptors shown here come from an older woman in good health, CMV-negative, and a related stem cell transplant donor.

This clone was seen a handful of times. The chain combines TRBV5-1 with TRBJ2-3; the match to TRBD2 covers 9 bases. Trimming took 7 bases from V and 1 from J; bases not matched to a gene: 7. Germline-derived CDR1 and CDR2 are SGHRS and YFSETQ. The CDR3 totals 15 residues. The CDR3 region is CASWALAGGTDTQYF. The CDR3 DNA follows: TGCGCCAGCTGGGCACTAGCGGGTGGCACAGATACGCAGTATTTT.

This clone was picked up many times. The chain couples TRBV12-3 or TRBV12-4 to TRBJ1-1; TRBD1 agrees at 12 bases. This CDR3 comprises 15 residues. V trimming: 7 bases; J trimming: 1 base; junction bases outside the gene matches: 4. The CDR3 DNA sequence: TGTGCCAGCAAGCCGGGACAGGGGGCGAACACTGAAGCTTTCTTT. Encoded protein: CASKPGQGANTEAFF.

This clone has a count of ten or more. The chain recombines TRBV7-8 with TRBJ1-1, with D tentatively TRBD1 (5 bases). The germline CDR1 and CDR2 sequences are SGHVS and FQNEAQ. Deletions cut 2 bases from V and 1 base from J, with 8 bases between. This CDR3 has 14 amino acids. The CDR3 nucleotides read TGTGCCAGCAGCTTAATGCAGGGGAACACTGAAGCTTTCTTT. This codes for CASSLMQGNTEAFF.

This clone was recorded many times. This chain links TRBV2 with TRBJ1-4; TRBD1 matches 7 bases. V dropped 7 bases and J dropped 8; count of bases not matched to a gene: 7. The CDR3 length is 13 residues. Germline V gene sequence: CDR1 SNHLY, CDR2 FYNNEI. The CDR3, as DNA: TGTGCCAGCACCGAGACAGGGACGGAAAAACTGTTTTTT. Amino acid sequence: CASTETGTEKLFF. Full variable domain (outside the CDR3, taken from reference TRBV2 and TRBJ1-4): EPEVTQTPSHQVTQMGQEVILRCVPISNHLYFYWYRQILGQKVEFLVSFYNNEISEKSEIFDDQFSVERPDGSNFTLKIRSTKLEDSAMYFCASTETGTEKLFFGSGTQLSVL.

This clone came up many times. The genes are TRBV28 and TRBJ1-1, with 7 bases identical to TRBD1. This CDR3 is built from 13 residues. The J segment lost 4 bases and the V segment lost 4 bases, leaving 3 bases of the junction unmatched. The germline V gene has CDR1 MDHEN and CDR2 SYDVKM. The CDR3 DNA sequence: TGTGCCAGCAGTTCCGCAGGGGGCACTGAAGCTTTCTTT. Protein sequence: CASSSAGGTEAFF. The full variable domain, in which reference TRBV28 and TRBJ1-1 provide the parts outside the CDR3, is DVKVTQSSRYLVKRTGEKVFLECVQDMDHENMFWYRQDPGLGLRLIYFSYDVKMKEKGDIPEGYSVSREKKERFSLILESASTNQTSMYLCASSSAGGTEAFFGQGTRLTVV.

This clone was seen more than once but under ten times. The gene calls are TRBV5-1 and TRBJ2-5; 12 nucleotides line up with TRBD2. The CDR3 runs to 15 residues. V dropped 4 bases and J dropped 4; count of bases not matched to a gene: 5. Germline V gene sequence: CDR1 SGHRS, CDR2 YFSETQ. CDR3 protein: CASSPLTSGGETQYF. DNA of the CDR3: TGCGCCAGCAGCCCCTTGACTAGCGGGGGAGAGACCCAGTACTTC.

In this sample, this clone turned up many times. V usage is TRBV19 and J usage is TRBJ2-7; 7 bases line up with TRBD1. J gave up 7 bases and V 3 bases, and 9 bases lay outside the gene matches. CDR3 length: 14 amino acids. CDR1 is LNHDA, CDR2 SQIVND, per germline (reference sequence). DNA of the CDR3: TGTGCCAGTAGTATCGGACAGGTATCTGGAGAGCAGTACTTC. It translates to CASSIGQVSGEQYF.

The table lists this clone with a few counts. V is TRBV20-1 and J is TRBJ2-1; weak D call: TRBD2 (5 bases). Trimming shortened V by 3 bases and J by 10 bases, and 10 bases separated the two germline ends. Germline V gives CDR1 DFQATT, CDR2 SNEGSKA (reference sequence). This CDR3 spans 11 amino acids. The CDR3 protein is CSARPDYEQFF. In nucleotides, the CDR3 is TGCAGTGCTAGGCCCGACTACGAGCAGTTCTTC.

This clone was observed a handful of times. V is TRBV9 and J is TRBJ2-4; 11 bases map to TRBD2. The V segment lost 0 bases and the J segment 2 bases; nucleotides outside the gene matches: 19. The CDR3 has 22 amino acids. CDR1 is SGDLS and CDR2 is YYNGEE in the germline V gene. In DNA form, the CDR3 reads TGTGCCAGCAGCGTAGAGGGCGGCGGGGGAGGGCTAGCGGGAGGTACCAAAAACATTCAGTACTTC. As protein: CASSVEGGGGGLAGGTKNIQYF.

The DNA for the CDR3 is TGTGCCAGTGCCCCAGAATGGGGGGGTTCTGAAGCTTTCTTT. Residues: CASAPEWGGSEAFF. The gene calls are TRBV19 and TRBJ1-1; D is perhaps TRBD1 (5 bases). CDR1 is LNHDA and CDR2 is SQIVND in the germline V gene (reference sequence). The CDR3 covers 14 residues. V dropped 8 bases and J dropped 6 bases, with 19 bases sitting between them.

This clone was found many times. The CDR3 region has the DNA TGTGCCAGCAGTGCTAAAAGAAAAATGAACACTGAAGCTTTCTTT. Translated: CASSAKRKMNTEAFF. The chain carries TRBV6-5 and TRBJ1-1; no definite D call. This CDR3 is built from 15 residues. The V and J ends lost 5 bases and 0 bases respectively, with 13 bases between them. CDR1 and CDR2 from the germline V gene are MNHEY and SVGAGI.

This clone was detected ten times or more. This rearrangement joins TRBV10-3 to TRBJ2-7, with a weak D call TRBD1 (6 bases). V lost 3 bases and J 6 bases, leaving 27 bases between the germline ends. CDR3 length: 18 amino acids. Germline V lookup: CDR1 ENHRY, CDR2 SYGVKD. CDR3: CAISDSRDNSFSPTEQYF. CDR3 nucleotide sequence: TGTGCCATCAGTGACAGTAGGGACAACTCCTTTTCCCCTACCGAGCAGTACTTC.

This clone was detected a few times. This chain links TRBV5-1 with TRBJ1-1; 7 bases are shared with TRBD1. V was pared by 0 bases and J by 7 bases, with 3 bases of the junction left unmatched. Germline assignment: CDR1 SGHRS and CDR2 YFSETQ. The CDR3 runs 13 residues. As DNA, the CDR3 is TGCGCCAGCAGCTTGGCCACAGGGGTTGAAGCTTTCTTT. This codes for CASSLATGVEAFF.

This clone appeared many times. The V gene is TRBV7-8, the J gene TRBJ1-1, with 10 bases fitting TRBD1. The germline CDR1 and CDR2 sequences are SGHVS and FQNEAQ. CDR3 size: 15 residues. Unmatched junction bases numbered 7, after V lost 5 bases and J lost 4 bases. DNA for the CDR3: TGTGCCAGCAGCCGACAGGGGGCGACTATCACTGAAGCTTTCTTT. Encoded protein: CASSRQGATITEAFF.

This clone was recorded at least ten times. CDR3 coding DNA: TGTGCCAGCAGCCCGCGGGCTGAAGATACGCAGTATTTT. Residues: CASSPRAEDTQYF. This sequence joins TRBV7-2 and TRBJ2-3, with D possibly TRBD2 on 5 matching bases. Germline-derived CDR1 and CDR2 are SGHTA and FQGNSA. The CDR3 is made up of 13 amino acids. The germline V and J ends were trimmed by 5 bases and 5 bases, with 11 bases remaining between them.

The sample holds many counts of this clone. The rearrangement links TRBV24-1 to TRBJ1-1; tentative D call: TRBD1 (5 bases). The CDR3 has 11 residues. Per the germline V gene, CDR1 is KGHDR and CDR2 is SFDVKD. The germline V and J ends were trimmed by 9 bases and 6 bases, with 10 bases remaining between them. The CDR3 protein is CATAQGPEAFF. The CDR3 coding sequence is TGTGCCACCGCCCAGGGCCCTGAAGCTTTCTTT.

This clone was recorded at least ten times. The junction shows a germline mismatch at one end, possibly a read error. Here the CDR3 reads CTSSHPVQGARGNTIYF. The CDR3 DNA follows: TGCACCAGCAGCCACCCTGTACAGGGGGCGAGGGGAAACACCATATATTTT. The chain links TRBV4-1 to TRBJ1-3, with 9 bases fitting TRBD1. The length of the CDR3 is 17 residues. From germline, CDR1 is MGHRA and CDR2 YSYEKL.

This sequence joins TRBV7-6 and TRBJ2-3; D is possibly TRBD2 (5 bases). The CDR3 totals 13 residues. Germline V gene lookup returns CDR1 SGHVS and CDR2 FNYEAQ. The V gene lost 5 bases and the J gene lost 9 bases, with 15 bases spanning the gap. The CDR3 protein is CASSQDYDKTQYF. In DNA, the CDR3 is TGTGCCAGCAGCCAAGACTACGACAAGACGCAGTATTTT. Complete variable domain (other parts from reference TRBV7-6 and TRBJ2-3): GAGVSQSPRYKVTKRGQDVALRCDPISGHVSLYWYRQALGQGPEFLTYFNYEAQQDKSGLPNDRFSAERPEGSISTLTIQRTEQRDSAMYRCASSQDYDKTQYFGPGTRLTVL.

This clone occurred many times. The CDR3 DNA reads as TGTGCCAGCACAGGGGGCAGACACCATAGCAATCAGCCCCAGCATTTT. It is translated as CASTGGRHHSNQPQHF. V gene TRBV6-2 or TRBV6-3 combines with J gene TRBJ1-5; 8 nucleotides match TRBD1. The CDR3 is made up of 16 amino acids. The germline V gene has CDR1 MNHEY and CDR2 SVGEGT. The ends lost 7 bases at V and 0 bases at J; junction bases unmatched: 8.

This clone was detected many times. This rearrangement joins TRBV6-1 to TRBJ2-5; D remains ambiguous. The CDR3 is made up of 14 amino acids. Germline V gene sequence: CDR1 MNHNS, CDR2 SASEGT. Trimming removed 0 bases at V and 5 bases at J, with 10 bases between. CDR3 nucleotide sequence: TGTGCCAGCAGTGAAGCGCTAGTTCAGGAGACCCAGTACTTC. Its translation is CASSEALVQETQYF.

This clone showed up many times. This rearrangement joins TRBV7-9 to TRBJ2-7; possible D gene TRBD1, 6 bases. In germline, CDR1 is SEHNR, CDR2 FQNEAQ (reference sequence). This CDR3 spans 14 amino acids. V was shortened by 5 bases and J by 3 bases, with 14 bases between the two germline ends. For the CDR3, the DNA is TGTGCCAGCAGCCCCCTCTGGACAGACTACGAGCAGTACTTC. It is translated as CASSPLWTDYEQYF.

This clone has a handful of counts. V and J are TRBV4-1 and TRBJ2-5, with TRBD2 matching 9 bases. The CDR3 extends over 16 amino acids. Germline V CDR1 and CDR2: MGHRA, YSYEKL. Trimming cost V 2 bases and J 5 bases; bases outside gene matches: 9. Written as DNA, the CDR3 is TGCGCCAGCAGCCAAATAATACTAAGCGGGAGGGAGACCCAGTACTTC. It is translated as CASSQIILSGRETQYF.

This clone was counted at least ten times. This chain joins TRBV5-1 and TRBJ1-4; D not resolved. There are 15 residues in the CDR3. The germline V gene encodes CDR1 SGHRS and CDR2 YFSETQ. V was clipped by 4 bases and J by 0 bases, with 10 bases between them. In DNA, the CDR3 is TGCGCCAGCAGCCTTGACTCAGCAACTAATGAAAAACTGTTTTTT. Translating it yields CASSLDSATNEKLFF. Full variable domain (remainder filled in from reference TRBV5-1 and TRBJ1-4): KAGVTQTPRYLIKTRGQQVTLSCSPISGHRSVSWYQQTPGQGLQFLFEYFSETQRNKGNFPGRFSGRQFSNSRSEMNVSTLELGDSALYLCASSLDSATNEKLFFGSGTQLSVL.

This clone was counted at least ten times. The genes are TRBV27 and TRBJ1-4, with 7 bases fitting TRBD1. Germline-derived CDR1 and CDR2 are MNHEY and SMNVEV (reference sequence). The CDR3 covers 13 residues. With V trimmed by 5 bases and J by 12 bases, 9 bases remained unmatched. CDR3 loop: CASSTLQGSELFF. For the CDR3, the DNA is TGTGCCAGCAGTACACTACAGGGGTCCGAACTGTTTTTT.

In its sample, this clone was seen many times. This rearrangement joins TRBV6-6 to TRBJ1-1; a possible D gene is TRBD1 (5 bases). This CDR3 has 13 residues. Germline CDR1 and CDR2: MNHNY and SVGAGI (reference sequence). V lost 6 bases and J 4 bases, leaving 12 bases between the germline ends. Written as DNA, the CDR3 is TGTGCCAGCAGCGACCAGGGAGGCACTGAAGCTTTCTTT. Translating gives CASSDQGGTEAFF.

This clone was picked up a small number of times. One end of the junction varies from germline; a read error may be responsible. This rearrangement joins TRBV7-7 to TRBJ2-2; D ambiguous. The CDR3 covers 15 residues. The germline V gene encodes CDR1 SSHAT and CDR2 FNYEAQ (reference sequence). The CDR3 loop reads CASSSLTSPAGELFF. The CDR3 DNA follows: TGTGCTAGCAGCTCACTAACGTCCCCCGCCGGGGAGCTGTTTTTT.